A selection of T cell receptor beta chains follows, all from one sample in a study of T cells in Graves' hyperthyroidism and ophthalmopathy. MiXCR was run by TCRdb on the multiplex PCR reads, yielding one entry per CDR3 protein. Here the sample spans over 300,000 distinct CDR3 sequences, roughly an eighth being singletons. What was sequenced was blood. The receptors stem from a woman between 35 and 50 years old with Graves' ophthalmopathy. Both conserved end residues are part of each CDR3. The order of the fields is J gene, V gene, D gene, clone size, CDR3 protein, CDR3 DNA. A D gene is named only where the DNA matches it firmly. Only part of the rows carry a size: once, few, many, or a class if the clone is expanded.

j_call: TRBJ2-1
v_call: TRBV7-8
d_call: TRBD2
clone_size: many
cdr3_aa: CASNEGLVGNEQFF
cdr3_nt: TGTGCCAGCAACGAAGGACTAGTCGGGAATGAGCAGTTCTTC

j_call: TRBJ2-3
v_call: TRBV28
d_call: .
clone_size: many
cdr3_aa: CASSERTNTDTQYF
cdr3_nt: TGTGCCAGCAGCGAACGTACAAACACAGATACGCAGTATTTT

j_call: TRBJ1-1
v_call: TRBV11-2
d_call: .
clone_size: many
cdr3_aa: CASSYINTEAFF
cdr3_nt: TGTGCCAGCAGCTATATTAACACTGAAGCTTTCTTT

j_call: TRBJ2-1
v_call: TRBV6-6
d_call: .
clone_size: many
cdr3_aa: CASSYGSGREQFF
cdr3_nt: TGTGCCAGCAGTTACGGGTCTGGGCGTGAGCAGTTCTTC

j_call: TRBJ1-1
v_call: TRBV24-1
d_call: .
clone_size: .
cdr3_aa: CATRDRQAVSEAFF
cdr3_nt: TGTGCCACCAGGGACCGACAGGCGGTCTCTGAAGCTTTCTTT

j_call: TRBJ1-1
v_call: TRBV19
d_call: .
clone_size: many
cdr3_aa: CASSIGGGGTEAFF
cdr3_nt: TGTGCCAGTAGTATAGGAGGGGGTGGAACTGAAGCTTTCTTT

j_call: TRBJ1-1
v_call: TRBV19
d_call: .
clone_size: .
cdr3_aa: CASTPYEDTEAFF
cdr3_nt: TGTGCCAGTACCCCCTATGAGGACACTGAAGCTTTCTTT

j_call: TRBJ1-2
v_call: TRBV6-1
d_call: .
clone_size: many
cdr3_aa: CASSRQDLNYGYTF
cdr3_nt: TGTGCCAGCAGCAGACAAGATCTTAACTATGGCTACACCTTC

j_call: TRBJ2-7
v_call: TRBV11-2
d_call: .
clone_size: many
cdr3_aa: CASSLSGLAYEQYF
cdr3_nt: TGTGCCAGCAGCTTATCAGGTCTGGCCTACGAGCAGTACTTC

j_call: TRBJ1-2
v_call: TRBV20-1
d_call: TRBD1
clone_size: few
cdr3_aa: CSAMDRGPAF
cdr3_nt: TGCAGTGCTATGGACAGGGGCCCGGCCTTC

j_call: TRBJ1-1
v_call: TRBV28
d_call: TRBD1
clone_size: many
cdr3_aa: CASSRTGGDSMNTEAFF
cdr3_nt: TGTGCCAGCAGTAGGACAGGGGGCGACTCTATGAACACTGAAGCTTTCTTT

j_call: TRBJ2-7
v_call: TRBV20-1
d_call: TRBD2
clone_size: many
cdr3_aa: CSARFGGGSSYEQYF
cdr3_nt: TGCAGTGCTAGATTCGGCGGGGGGAGCTCCTACGAGCAGTACTTC

j_call: TRBJ1-2
v_call: TRBV7-8
d_call: .
clone_size: many
cdr3_aa: CASSLKGRGQNGYTF
cdr3_nt: TGTGCCAGCAGCTTAAAAGGCAGGGGTCAAAATGGCTACACCTTC

j_call: TRBJ2-1
v_call: TRBV5-1
d_call: .
clone_size: many
cdr3_aa: CASSLGEHEQFF
cdr3_nt: TGCGCCAGCAGCTTGGGGGAGCATGAGCAGTTCTTC

j_call: TRBJ2-1
v_call: TRBV3-1
d_call: .
clone_size: .
cdr3_aa: CASSPTPNSYNEQFF
cdr3_nt: TGTGCCAGCAGCCCGACTCCCAACTCCTACAATGAGCAGTTCTTC

j_call: TRBJ2-5
v_call: TRBV20-1
d_call: TRBD1
clone_size: few
cdr3_aa: CSAKYRGETQYF
cdr3_nt: TGCAGTGCTAAATACAGGGGGGAGACCCAGTACTTC

j_call: TRBJ1-1
v_call: TRBV28
d_call: .
clone_size: many
cdr3_aa: CASSLIRGASGTEAFF
cdr3_nt: TGTGCCAGCAGTTTAATCAGGGGCGCCAGTGGCACTGAAGCTTTCTTT

j_call: TRBJ2-7
v_call: TRBV20-1
d_call: .
clone_size: .
cdr3_aa: CSGSHTLGDYEQYF
cdr3_nt: TGCAGTGGCTCACATACCCTAGGGGACTACGAGCAGTACTTC

j_call: TRBJ2-2
v_call: TRBV7-9
d_call: .
clone_size: many
cdr3_aa: CAWGRDTGELFF
cdr3_nt: TGTGCCTGGGGACGGGACACCGGGGAGCTGTTTTTT

j_call: TRBJ2-5
v_call: TRBV6-1
d_call: .
clone_size: few
cdr3_aa: CASNTDSGETQYF
cdr3_nt: TGTGCCAGCAACACGGACAGTGGTGAGACCCAGTACTTC

j_call: TRBJ2-3
v_call: TRBV25-1
d_call: .
clone_size: many
cdr3_aa: CASSDRLNTDTQYF
cdr3_nt: TGTGCCAGCAGTGACAGGCTTAACACAGATACGCAGTATTTT

j_call: TRBJ2-3
v_call: TRBV2
d_call: .
clone_size: many
cdr3_aa: CASSRQAGTDTQYF
cdr3_nt: TGTGCCAGCAGTAGACAGGCAGGCACAGATACGCAGTATTTT

j_call: TRBJ2-2
v_call: TRBV19
d_call: .
clone_size: many
cdr3_aa: CASSLRGTGELFF
cdr3_nt: TGTGCCAGTAGCTTAAGGGGTACCGGGGAGCTGTTTTTT

j_call: TRBJ2-7
v_call: TRBV9
d_call: TRBD2
clone_size: once
cdr3_aa: CASSVVGTSDYEQYF
cdr3_nt: TGTGCCAGCAGCGTAGTAGGGACTAGCGACTACGAGCAGTACTTC

j_call: TRBJ1-3
v_call: TRBV5-5
d_call: .
clone_size: few
cdr3_aa: CASSLASSGNTIYF
cdr3_nt: TGTGCCAGCAGCTTGGCGAGCTCTGGAAACACCATATATTTT

j_call: TRBJ2-5
v_call: TRBV20-1
d_call: .
clone_size: many
cdr3_aa: CSARAAGPQETQYF
cdr3_nt: TGCAGTGCTAGAGCGGCGGGGCCACAAGAGACCCAGTACTTC

j_call: TRBJ2-1
v_call: TRBV20-1
d_call: .
clone_size: many
cdr3_aa: CSAREGYYEQFF
cdr3_nt: TGCAGTGCTAGAGAGGGCTACTATGAGCAGTTCTTC

j_call: TRBJ2-1
v_call: TRBV20-1
d_call: .
clone_size: few
cdr3_aa: CSANGVKFYNEQFF
cdr3_nt: TGCAGTGCTAACGGAGTTAAGTTTTACAATGAGCAGTTCTTC

j_call: TRBJ1-4
v_call: TRBV4-1
d_call: TRBD1
clone_size: once
cdr3_aa: CASSHRTGAGEKLFF
cdr3_nt: TGCGCCAGCAGCCACCGAACAGGGGCAGGTGAAAAACTGTTTTTT

j_call: TRBJ1-1
v_call: TRBV24-1
d_call: .
clone_size: many
cdr3_aa: CATNRAGNNQAEAFF
cdr3_nt: TGTGCCACCAACAGGGCTGGGAACAACCAGGCTGAAGCTTTCTTT

j_call: TRBJ1-3
v_call: TRBV3-1
d_call: .
clone_size: many
cdr3_aa: CASSQVVSRQPGNTIYF
cdr3_nt: TGTGCCAGCAGCCAAGTGGTCAGCAGGCAGCCTGGAAACACCATATATTTT

j_call: TRBJ2-2
v_call: TRBV7-2
d_call: TRBD2
clone_size: few
cdr3_aa: CASSLGTSIRGELFF
cdr3_nt: TGTGCCAGCAGCTTAGGGACTAGTATTCGCGGGGAGCTGTTTTTT

j_call: TRBJ2-7
v_call: TRBV28
d_call: .
clone_size: .
cdr3_aa: CASSLSTAYQQYF
cdr3_nt: TGTGCCAGCAGTTTGAGTACGGCGTACCAGCAGTACTTC